This TCR beta chain is from a study of T cell responses to AZD1222 COVID-19 vaccine. Study-wide results and limits: There were mostly white British donors and more females than males, and clonal diversity was possibly underestimated. CD4 TCRs associated with vaccination spanned spike, dominating at 160-218 and 743-854.

With respect to this clone: No antigen is known for it.

Here immunoSEQ multiplex PCR was the method, and the copy in TCRdb shows in-frame clones only, minus some. The table lists 84,000 or so clones, around nine tenths of them singletons. The TCR originated in an adult in good health. The material sequenced was peripheral blood, taken on day 0 of MenACWY control vaccination.

For the CDR3, the DNA is TGTGCCACCATTGGGGGGGTAGACACCGGGGAGCTGTTTTTT. Translation: CATIGGVDTGELFF. The chain joins TRBV10-3 to TRBJ2-2, with 7 nucleotides matching TRBD2. The CDR3 length is 14 residues. J gave up 3 bases and V 10 bases, and 8 bases lay outside the gene matches. The germline CDR1 and CDR2 sequences are ENHRY and SYGVKD.